This paragraph covers one TCR beta chain sequence. This entry comes from a study of PD-L1 blockade in urothelial cancer. Overall study: Blood drawn 3 weeks (second dose) and 6 weeks after treatment start was analyzed. T cells were recovered from blood samples at a median of approximately 150,000.

This CDR3 is 14 amino acids long. The germline CDR1 and CDR2 sequences are MNHEY and SMNVEV (reference sequence). Trimming stripped 5 bases from V and 0 bases from J, with 5 bases between. The method was immunoSEQ multiplex PCR; TCRdb's version includes in-frame clones alone and lacks a portion of them. The sample gives some 100,000 clones, about 90% of which show up once; about 0.91% is in the top ten. Material: PBMCs, obtained around atezolizumab (anti-PD-L1) treatment. This chain uses TRBV27 with TRBJ2-6; no clear D gene. The sequence was obtained from a woman older than 75 with urothelial cancer. The CDR3 nucleotides read TGTGCCAGCAGTCTAAGCTCTGGGGCCAACGTCCTGACTTTC. Residues: CASSLSSGANVLTF.